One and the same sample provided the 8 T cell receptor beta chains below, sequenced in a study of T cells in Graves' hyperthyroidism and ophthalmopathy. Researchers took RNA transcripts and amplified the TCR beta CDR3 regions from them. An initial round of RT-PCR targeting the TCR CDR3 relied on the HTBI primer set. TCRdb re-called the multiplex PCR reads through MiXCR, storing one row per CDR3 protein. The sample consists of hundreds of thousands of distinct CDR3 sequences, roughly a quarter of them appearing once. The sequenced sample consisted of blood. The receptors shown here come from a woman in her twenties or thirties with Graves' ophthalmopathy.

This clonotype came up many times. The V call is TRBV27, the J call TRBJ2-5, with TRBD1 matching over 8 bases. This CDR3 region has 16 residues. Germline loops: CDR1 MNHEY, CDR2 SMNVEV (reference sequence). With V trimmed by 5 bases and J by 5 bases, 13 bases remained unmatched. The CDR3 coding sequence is TGTGCCAGCAGTCTTCGACAGGGGATTGTCGAGGAGACCCAGTACTTC. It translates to CASSLRQGIVEETQYF.

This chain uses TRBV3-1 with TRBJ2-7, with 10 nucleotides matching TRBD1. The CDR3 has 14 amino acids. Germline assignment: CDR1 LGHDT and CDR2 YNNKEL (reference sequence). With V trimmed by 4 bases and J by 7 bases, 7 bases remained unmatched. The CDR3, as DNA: TGTGCCAGCAGCCCCGGGACAGGGGAGAGAGAGCAGTACTTC. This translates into CASSPGTGEREQYF.

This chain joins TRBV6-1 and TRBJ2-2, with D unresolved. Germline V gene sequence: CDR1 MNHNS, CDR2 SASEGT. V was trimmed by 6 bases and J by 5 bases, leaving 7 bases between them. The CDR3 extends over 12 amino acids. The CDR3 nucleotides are TGTGCCAGCAGGGGCCGTACCGGGGAGCTGTTTTTT. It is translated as CASRGRTGELFF.

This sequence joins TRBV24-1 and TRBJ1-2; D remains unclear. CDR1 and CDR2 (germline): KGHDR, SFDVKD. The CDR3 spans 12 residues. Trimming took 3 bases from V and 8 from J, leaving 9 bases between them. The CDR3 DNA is TGTGCCACCAGTGATCCCCCCGCGGGCTACACCTTC. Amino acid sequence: CATSDPPAGYTF.

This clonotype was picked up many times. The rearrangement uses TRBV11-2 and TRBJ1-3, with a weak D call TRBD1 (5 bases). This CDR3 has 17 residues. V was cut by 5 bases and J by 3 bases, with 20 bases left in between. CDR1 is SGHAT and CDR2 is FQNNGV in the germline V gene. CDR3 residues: CASSSIEAGVGGNTIYF. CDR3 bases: TGTGCCAGCAGCAGCATAGAGGCGGGGGTCGGTGGAAACACCATATATTTT.

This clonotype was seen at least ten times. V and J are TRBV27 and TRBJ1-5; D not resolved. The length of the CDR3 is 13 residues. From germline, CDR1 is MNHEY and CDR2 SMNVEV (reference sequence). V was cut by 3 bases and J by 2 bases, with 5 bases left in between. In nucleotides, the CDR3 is TGTGCCAGCAGTTTGTCGCGCAATCAGCCCCAGCATTTT. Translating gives CASSLSRNQPQHF.

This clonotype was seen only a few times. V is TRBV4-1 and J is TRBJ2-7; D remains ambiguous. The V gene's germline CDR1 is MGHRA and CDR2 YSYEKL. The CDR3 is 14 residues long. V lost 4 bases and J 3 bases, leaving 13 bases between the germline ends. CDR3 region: CASSPLQTFYEQYF. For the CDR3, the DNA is TGCGCCAGCAGCCCTCTACAGACGTTCTACGAGCAGTACTTC.

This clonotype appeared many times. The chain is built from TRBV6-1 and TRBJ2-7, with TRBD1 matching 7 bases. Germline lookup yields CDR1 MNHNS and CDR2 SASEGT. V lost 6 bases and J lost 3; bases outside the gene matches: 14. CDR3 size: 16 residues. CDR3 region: CASSDGPPAGGYEQYF. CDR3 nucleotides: TGTGCCAGCAGCGATGGTCCCCCGGCAGGGGGCTACGAGCAGTACTTC.